The 5 T cell receptor beta chains listed next were all sequenced from one sample in a study of response to subunit inactivated influenza vaccine. TCRdb redid the calling of the RT-PCR reads with MiXCR, one entry per CDR3 protein. The sample consists of a few hundred thousand distinct CDR3 sequences, roughly 12% of them appearing once. The same specimen was also included in a second study, on T cells expressing NK-cell markers. That publication notes: With UMIs, 5'RACE template switching was used to make TCR beta cDNA.

Here the sequenced sample was PBMCs from blood, taken on the day of vaccination. The receptors here all came from a middle-aged man who received an inactivated influenza vaccine.

The CDR3 sequence: CSATLGRRREQFF. CDR3 coding DNA: TGCAGCGCCACGTTGGGCCGAAGGAGGGAGCAGTTCTTC. The rearrangement uses TRBV29-1 and TRBJ2-1; TRBD2 might be the D (5 bases). The CDR3 totals 13 residues. Germline values: CDR1 SQVTM, CDR2 ANQGSEA. Between the trimmed V and J ends, which lost 7 bases and 10 bases, there was a span of 20 bases.

This sequence joins TRBV6-1 and TRBJ2-5, with TRBD2 as a possible D gene (5 bases). Trimming left V 6 bases short and J 3 bases short, with 14 bases between. The CDR3 contains 14 residues. Per germline, CDR1 MNHNS and CDR2 SASEGT. The CDR3 loop is CASSRYEGEETQYF. As DNA, the CDR3 is TGTGCCAGCAGCCGTTATGAGGGCGAAGAGACCCAGTACTTC.

This clonotype has just a few counts. The V call is TRBV6-1, the J call TRBJ1-5; D is ambiguous. CDR3 length: 16 residues. V was clipped by 6 bases and J by 0 bases, with 15 bases between them. The germline V gene encodes CDR1 MNHNS and CDR2 SASEGT. CDR3 residues: CASSEIRGFSNQPQHF. The CDR3 coding sequence is TGTGCCAGCAGCGAGATTCGTGGCTTTAGCAATCAGCCCCAGCATTTT.

In its sample, this clonotype was seen many times. V is TRBV20-1 and J is TRBJ1-5, with D perhaps matching TRBD1 (5 bases). The CDR3 length is 14 residues. In germline, CDR1 is DFQATT, CDR2 SNEGSKA (reference sequence). V was pared by 3 bases and J by 0 bases, with 9 bases between. In nucleotides, the CDR3 is TGCAGTGCTAGGGGGGGGAATAGCAATCAGCCCCAGCATTTT. This encodes CSARGGNSNQPQHF.

A word on this clonotype: With a much larger clone just one base away, this may be a read error. The rearrangement joins TRBV20-1 to TRBJ2-5, with TRBD2 identical over 9 bases. The CDR3 consists of 14 residues. CDR1 is DFQATT and CDR2 is SNEGSKA in the germline V gene (reference sequence). The CDR3 reads CSAYNLAGQETQYF. CDR3 sequence (DNA): TGCAGCGCTTATAATCTAGCGGGACAAGAGACCCAGTACTTC.